Listed below are T cell receptor beta chains from one sample, sequenced in a study of cytomegalovirus exposure and HLA in healthy donors. Libraries were prepared by immunoSEQ multiplex PCR; TCRdb keeps only in-frame clonotypes and omits some of them. The sample carries some 190,000 clones, roughly 77% recorded once. The sample was PBMCs. The receptors here all came from a middle-aged man in good health and CMV-seropositive. Each CDR3 is given with its conserved first and last residue. The D gene is left open where the match is weak.

TRBV19	TRBD1	TRBJ2-3	TGTGCCAGTAGTTGGACAGGGGGGTTAGATACGCAGTATTTT	CASSWTGGLDTQYF
TRBV4-2	TRBD1	TRBJ2-3	TGTGCCAGCAGCCAGGACAGGGCGGGAGATACGCAGTATTTT	CASSQDRAGDTQYF
TRBV4-2	TRBD1	TRBJ1-1	TGTGCCAGCAGCCAAGGAGACAGGGAGAACACTGAAGCTTTCTTT	CASSQGDRENTEAFF
TRBV7-6	.	TRBJ1-1	TGTGCCAGCAGCTCGGACACGAACACTGAAGCTTTCTTT	CASSSDTNTEAFF
TRBV14	.	TRBJ1-1	TGTGCCAGCAGCCAAGAACTGACGTCGGGGACAAACACTGAAGCTTTCTTT	CASSQELTSGTNTEAFF
TRBV12-5	.	TRBJ2-5	TGTGCTAGTGGTTTGGCTGGCACCCAGTACTTC	CASGLAGTQYF
TRBV5-5	TRBD2	TRBJ2-5	TGTGCCAGCAACTCCGGCGGGGGGGTAGAGACCCAGTACTTC	CASNSGGGVETQYF
TRBV25-1	.	TRBJ2-3	TGTGCCAGCCAGGGAAATCCCCGGGATACGCAGTATTTT	CASQGNPRDTQYF
TRBV14	.	TRBJ1-2	TGTGCCAGCAGCCAAGGCAGGGGCCCTGCTCCCTATGGCTACACCTTC	CASSQGRGPAPYGYTF
TRBV4-1	.	TRBJ1-2	TGCGCCAGCAGCCAAGATAGAAGACAGGCCCTGATTTTC	CASSQDRRQALIF
TRBV4-1	TRBD1	TRBJ1-2	TGCGCCAGCAGCCAAGATCTTAGGGCAGGGGGCAGCTATGGCTACACCTTC	CASSQDLRAGGSYGYTF
TRBV4-1	TRBD2	TRBJ2-7	TGCGCCAGCAGCCAACTTGGCGGGAGGGCAACGGGCGAGCAGTACTTC	CASSQLGGRATGEQYF
TRBV7-9	TRBD2	TRBJ2-7	TGTGCCAGCAGCTTAGGCCTAGCGGGGGACGAGCAGTACTTC	CASSLGLAGDEQYF
TRBV11-3	TRBD1	TRBJ2-1	TGTGCCAGCAGCTCAACCCGGGACAGGGGGCTTGGTGAGCAGTTCTTC	CASSSTRDRGLGEQFF
TRBV28	TRBD1	TRBJ2-3	TGTGCCAGCAGTGGGTACAGGGGGCAGGCAGATACGCAGTATTTT	CASSGYRGQADTQYF
TRBV28	.	TRBJ2-3	TGTGCCAGCTCGTGGGTAGCGCGGGGAGTCGGCACAGATACGCAGTATTTT	CASSWVARGVGTDTQYF
TRBV5-1	.	TRBJ2-3	TGCGCCAGCACACCCCTAGCCGGGGCAGATACGCAGTATTTT	CASTPLAGADTQYF